This T cell receptor beta chain was recovered during a study of radiotherapy plus CTLA-4 blockade in lung cancer. Study observations and caveats: Subsequent to radiotherapy plus ipilimumab, tumor-derived TCR clones underwent expansion in blood.

The data were produced by immunoSEQ multiplex PCR, yet TCRdb's version contains in-frame clones alone and is incomplete. The sample yields 90,000 to 100,000 clones, about four fifths seen once. On this clone itself: Its antigen is still unknown.

The junction had 3 bases not matched to a gene; V was cut back by 5 bases and J by 5 bases. Germline V gene sequence: CDR1 PRHDT, CDR2 FYEKMQ (reference sequence). CDR3 size: 16 residues. This rearrangement joins TRBV13 to TRBJ2-2, with 15 bases fitting TRBD2. The clonotype originates from a human donor with non-small cell lung cancer who had a partial response to radiotherapy plus ipilimumab. Some clones in this sample may be carry-over from other donors' samples. This specimen was peripheral blood, taken from a patient treated with radiotherapy plus ipilimumab. The CDR3 sequence: CASSLGTSGGTGELFF. The CDR3 DNA sequence: TGTGCCAGCAGCCTCGGGACTAGCGGGGGGACCGGGGAGCTGTTTTTT. The whole variable domain, filled in from reference TRBV13 and TRBJ2-2, reads AAGVIQSPRHLIKEKRETATLKCYPIPRHDTVYWYQQGPGQDPQFLISFYEKMQSDKGSIPDRFSAQQFSDYHSELNMSSLELGDSALYFCASSLGTSGGTGELFFGEGSRLTVL.